The 30 T cell receptor beta chains given below trace back to one sample, sequenced in a study of T cell responses to AZD1222 COVID-19 vaccine. Libraries were prepared by immunoSEQ multiplex PCR; TCRdb keeps only in-frame clonotypes and omits some of them. The data contain 100,000 to 150,000 clones, around 86% of them singletons. This material consisted of peripheral blood, taken on day 0 of AZD1222 vaccination. These receptors came from an adult in good health.

The chain has TRBV4-2 and TRBJ2-7; the D gene is possibly TRBD2 (5 bases). The CDR3 covers 15 residues. V was clipped by 0 bases and J by 0 bases, with 9 bases between them. Germline-derived CDR1 and CDR2 are LGHNA and YNFKEQ. CDR3 in amino acids: CASSQEERSSYEQYF. CDR3 DNA sequence: TGTGCCAGCAGCCAAGAGGAGCGGAGCTCCTACGAGCAGTACTTC.

V gene TRBV7-9 combines with J gene TRBJ1-1; TRBD1 matches at 7 bases. The junction had 9 bases not matched to a gene; V was cut back by 1 base and J by 1 base. CDR3 length: 17 amino acids. Germline lookup yields CDR1 SEHNR and CDR2 FQNEAQ (reference sequence). This CDR3 reads CASSLVTGQWRNTEAFF. The CDR3 DNA reads TGTGCCAGCAGCTTAGTGACAGGGCAGTGGCGGAACACTGAAGCTTTCTTT.

V is TRBV28 and J is TRBJ2-5; 9 bases fit TRBD2. The CDR3 is made up of 16 amino acids. V lost 6 bases, J lost 1 base, and 9 bases stayed unmatched. The germline V gene has CDR1 MDHEN and CDR2 SYDVKM. CDR3 sequence (DNA): TGTGCCAGCAGCCTACCCCTAGCGGGGTCCCAAGAGACCCAGTACTTC. It specifies CASSLPLAGSQETQYF. The complete variable domain, with remaining parts taken from reference TRBV28 and TRBJ2-5, reads DVKVTQSSRYLVKRTGEKVFLECVQDMDHENMFWYRQDPGLGLRLIYFSYDVKMKEKGDIPEGYSVSREKKERFSLILESASTNQTSMYLCASSLPLAGSQETQYFGPGTRLLVL.

This chain links TRBV5-6 with TRBJ2-7; TRBD1 matches at 10 bases. The germline V gene encodes CDR1 SGHDT and CDR2 YYEEEE. V gave up 2 bases and J gave up 2 bases; unmatched junction bases: 1. The CDR3 covers 14 residues. The CDR3 protein is CASSLDRGPYEQYF. The CDR3 nucleotides are TGTGCCAGCAGCTTAGACAGGGGGCCCTACGAGCAGTACTTC.

This clone was seen more than once but under ten times. The J gene is TRBJ1-2, the V gene TRBV5-6; possibly TRBD1 for D (6 bases). The germline V gene encodes CDR1 SGHDT and CDR2 YYEEEE. The CDR3 has 15 amino acids. Trimming cost V 5 bases and J 8 bases, with 22 bases left between them. The CDR3 region is CASSSQGAGGAGYTF. CDR3 coding DNA: TGTGCCAGCAGTTCACAGGGCGCGGGTGGAGCGGGCTACACCTTC. The full variable domain, with the rest looked up from reference TRBV5-6 and TRBJ1-2, is DAGVTQSPTHLIKTRGQQVTLRCSPKSGHDTVSWYQQALGQGPQFIFQYYEEEERQRGNFPDRFSGHQFPNYSSELNVNALLLGDSALYLCASSSQGAGGAGYTFGSGTRLTVV.

The V and J genes are TRBV5-1 and TRBJ2-7; TRBD1 aligns across 8 bases. Per the germline V gene, CDR1 is SGHRS and CDR2 is YFSETQ. Trimming removed 1 base from V and 3 bases from J; junction bases left unmatched: 6. This CDR3 contains 15 residues. As DNA, the CDR3 is TGCGCCAGCAGCTTGAACCAGGGGGCTAGCTACGAGCAGTACTTC. It encodes CASSLNQGASYEQYF.

This chain uses TRBV7-9 with TRBJ1-2; D gene unclear. CDR1 and CDR2 (germline): SEHNR, FQNEAQ (reference sequence). There are 13 residues in the CDR3. Trimming removed 5 bases from V and 0 bases from J, with 7 bases in between. The CDR3 loop is CASSTIPNYGYTF. In nucleotides, the CDR3 is TGTGCCAGCAGCACCATCCCTAACTATGGCTACACCTTC.

The J gene is TRBJ2-7, the V gene TRBV19, with 7 bases that match TRBD1. The length of the CDR3 is 14 residues. Trimming at V came to 6 bases and at J to 0 bases, leaving 5 bases not matched to a gene. The germline CDR1 and CDR2 sequences are LNHDA and SQIVND (reference sequence). The DNA of the CDR3 is TGTGCCAGTAGCCCGACAGGGTCCTCCTACGAGCAGTACTTC. This sequence encodes CASSPTGSSYEQYF.

This rearrangement joins TRBV6-2 or TRBV6-3 to TRBJ1-1; 11 bases map to TRBD1. The CDR3 is made up of 16 amino acids. The junction had 9 bases not matched to a gene; V was cut back by 5 bases and J by 4 bases. Germline CDR1 reads MNHEY; CDR2 reads SVGEGT. CDR3 in DNA: TGTGCCAGCAGTCAGGACAGGGGGCATCGCGGCACTGAAGCTTTCTTT. It specifies CASSQDRGHRGTEAFF.

The chain combines TRBV4-3 with TRBJ2-7; D gene ambiguous. This CDR3 comprises 11 residues. Germline V gene data show CDR1 as LGHNA and CDR2 as YSLEER. V lost 4 bases and J lost 5, with 6 bases in between. CDR3 sequence reads: CASSRNDEQYF. The CDR3 coding sequence is TGCGCCAGCAGCCGAAACGACGAGCAGTACTTC.

The chain has TRBV3-1 (or the pseudogene TRBV3-2) and TRBJ1-2; 10 bases agree with TRBD1. Germline CDR1 reads LGHDT; CDR2 reads YNNKEL (reference sequence). With V trimmed by 1 base and J by 11 bases, 1 base remained unmatched. This CDR3 comprises 12 residues. This CDR3 is CASSQGDRGYTF. In nucleotides, the CDR3 is TGTGCCAGCAGCCAAGGGGACAGGGGTTACACCTTC.

CDR3 residues: CASSLRWGQNPGQGRSPLHF. The CDR3 region has the DNA TGTGCCAGCAGCTTGAGATGGGGCCAGAATCCGGGACAGGGGAGATCACCCCTCCACTTT. The chain has TRBV5-5 and TRBJ1-6, with 10 bases aligning to TRBD1. Trimming took 1 base from V and 10 from J; bases not matched to a gene: 20. CDR1 is SGHKS and CDR2 is YYEKEE in the germline V gene (reference sequence). The CDR3 extends over 20 amino acids.

The J gene is TRBJ2-3, the V gene TRBV3-1 (or the pseudogene TRBV3-2); maybe TRBD2 (6 bases). The length of the CDR3 is 14 residues. CDR1 and CDR2 (germline): LGHDT, YNNKEL (reference sequence). The V gene lost 4 bases and the J gene lost 4 bases, with 12 bases spanning the gap. The CDR3 reads CASSPGGEADTQYF. In nucleotides, the CDR3 is TGTGCCAGCAGCCCGGGCGGGGAAGCAGATACGCAGTATTTT.

The genes are TRBV4-3 and TRBJ1-4, with a weak D call TRBD1 (5 bases). Deletions cut 5 bases from V and 14 bases from J, with 18 bases between. Germline V CDR1 and CDR2: LGHNA, YSLEER. The CDR3 runs 13 residues. The CDR3 region is CASSLGPNDNLFF. The CDR3 coding sequence is TGCGCCAGCAGCTTGGGACCGAACGATAATCTGTTTTTT.

This clone appeared once. The chain employs TRBV29-1 and TRBJ1-1, with D uncertain. Germline values: CDR1 SQVTM, CDR2 ANQGSEA. CDR3 length: 12 amino acids. Trimming took 2 bases from V and 4 from J, leaving 8 bases between them. The CDR3 region has the DNA TGCAGCGTTGAACTGGGGTCCACTGAAGCTTTCTTT. This encodes CSVELGSTEAFF.

The chain joins TRBV4-1 to TRBJ2-3; D is unclear. From germline, CDR1 is MGHRA and CDR2 YSYEKL. CDR3 length equals 15 residues. The germline V and J ends were trimmed by 4 bases and 2 bases, with 13 bases remaining between them. The CDR3 loop is CASSPRALSTDTQYF. CDR3 coding DNA: TGCGCCAGCAGCCCCAGAGCCCTGTCCACAGATACGCAGTATTTT.

This chain connects TRBV27 to TRBJ1-6; a possible D gene is TRBD1 (5 bases). This CDR3 region has 15 residues. The germline V and J ends were trimmed by 2 bases and 7 bases, with 12 bases remaining between them. The germline gives CDR1 MNHEY, CDR2 SMNVEV (reference sequence). In DNA, the CDR3 is TGTGCCAGCAGTTTAGACGGGGGTATGAATTCACCCCTCCACTTT. This codes for CASSLDGGMNSPLHF.

The chain uses TRBV5-6 and TRBJ1-1, with D uncertain. Germline-derived CDR1 and CDR2 are SGHDT and YYEEEE. This CDR3 region has 13 residues. The ends were cut back, 6 bases at V and 1 base at J, with 10 bases in the middle. The CDR3 nucleotides read TGTGCCAGCACCGAATCGGGGAACACTGAAGCTTTCTTT. It is translated as CASTESGNTEAFF. The full variable domain, completed using reference TRBV5-6 and TRBJ1-1, is DAGVTQSPTHLIKTRGQQVTLRCSPKSGHDTVSWYQQALGQGPQFIFQYYEEEERQRGNFPDRFSGHQFPNYSSELNVNALLLGDSALYLCASTESGNTEAFFGQGTRLTVV.

The J gene is TRBJ1-1, the V gene TRBV3-1 (or the pseudogene TRBV3-2), with D uncertain. Germline V gene sequence: CDR1 LGHDT, CDR2 YNNKEL (reference sequence). V was trimmed by 4 bases and J by 2 bases, leaving 8 bases between them. The CDR3 covers 13 residues. CDR3 coding DNA: TGTGCCAGCAGCCCAATGCTTAACACTGAAGCTTTCTTT. Protein sequence: CASSPMLNTEAFF.

The chain recombines TRBV5-6 with TRBJ2-1; TRBD1 or TRBD2 may be the D gene (5 bases each). CDR3 length: 16 residues. CDR1 and CDR2 (germline): SGHDT, YYEEEE. Trimming removed 0 bases at V and 7 bases at J, with 17 bases between. The CDR3 protein is CASSLAHRLGGNEQFF. As DNA, the CDR3 is TGTGCCAGCAGCTTGGCACACAGGTTAGGCGGGAATGAGCAGTTCTTC.

This sequence joins TRBV18 and TRBJ2-5, with D perhaps TRBD2 (6 bases). The CDR3 length is 16 residues. The ends were cut back, 0 bases at V and 7 bases at J, with 18 bases in the middle. The germline V gene encodes CDR1 KGHSH and CDR2 LQKENI. CDR3 nucleotide sequence: TGTGCCAGCTCACCACCGGGTAGGGAAAGGGAGGTGACCCAGTACTTC. Protein: CASSPPGREREVTQYF.

The V call is TRBV3-1 (or the pseudogene TRBV3-2), the J call TRBJ2-1; 7 bases map to TRBD1. Germline assignment: CDR1 LGHDT and CDR2 YNNKEL (reference sequence). CDR3 size: 15 residues. V was clipped by 1 base and J by 0 bases; unmatched bases: 0. CDR3: CASSQGTGSYNEQFF. The CDR3 bases are TGTGCCAGCAGCCAAGGGACAGGCTCCTACAATGAGCAGTTCTTC.

The chain recombines TRBV3-1 (or the pseudogene TRBV3-2) with TRBJ1-1, with 8 bases that match TRBD1. J lost 2 bases, V lost 4 bases, and 21 bases had no gene match. From germline, CDR1 is LGHDT and CDR2 YNNKEL (reference sequence). This CDR3 has 20 amino acids. The CDR3 loop is CASSPGTGLFWVFTNTEAFF. In nucleotides, the CDR3 is TGTGCCAGCAGCCCCGGGACAGGCCTATTCTGGGTCTTCACCAACACTGAAGCTTTCTTT.

The chain is built from TRBV20-1 and TRBJ1-2; D perhaps matches TRBD1 (5 bases). Trimming cost V 2 bases and J 5 bases, with 6 bases left between them. Germline V gene lookup returns CDR1 DFQATT and CDR2 SNEGSKA (reference sequence). CDR3 length: 11 amino acids. CDR3: CSARSGYGYTF. CDR3 DNA: TGCAGTGCTAGATCAGGGTATGGCTACACCTTC.

This clone has only a few counts. The chain employs TRBV7-8 and TRBJ2-2; TRBD2 aligns across 8 bases. This CDR3 comprises 16 residues. Germline-derived CDR1 and CDR2 are SGHVS and FQNEAQ. Trimming cost V 6 bases and J 0 bases; bases outside gene matches: 6. As DNA, the CDR3 is TGTGCCAGCAGACTTAGCGGGGTCACGAACACCGGGGAGCTGTTTTTT. As protein: CASRLSGVTNTGELFF.

Here the CDR3 DNA reads TGTGCCAGCAGTTTTCGTTATGAGCAGTTCTTC. It is translated as CASSFRYEQFF. The chain joins TRBV12-3 or TRBV12-4 to TRBJ2-1; D gene ambiguous. The V gene lost 3 bases and the J gene lost 8 bases, with 5 bases spanning the gap. The CDR3 loop spans 11 amino acids.

The V call is TRBV5-1, the J call TRBJ1-1; TRBD1 aligns across 8 bases. Losses at the gene ends were 4 bases for V and 0 bases for J; bases not matched to a gene: 26. CDR1 is SGHRS and CDR2 is YFSETQ in the germline V gene. This CDR3 has 22 amino acids. The CDR3 bases are TGCGCCAGCAGCCCCCCCAGGGGTCCGGGACAGGAATTAGTTCGCATGAACACTGAAGCTTTCTTT. Its protein is CASSPPRGPGQELVRMNTEAFF.

In nucleotides, the CDR3 is TGTGCCTGGATCAAGCAGTATGGCTACACCTTC. The encoded protein is CAWIKQYGYTF. This chain joins TRBV30 and TRBJ1-2; unclear D gene. This CDR3 has 11 amino acids. CDR1 GTSNPN and CDR2 SVGIG come from the germline V gene (reference sequence). V was pared by 4 bases and J by 5 bases, with 8 bases between.

The V call is TRBV10-1, the J call TRBJ2-1; D might be TRBD2 (5 bases). The CDR3 loop spans 15 amino acids. Germline loops: CDR1 WNHNN, CDR2 SYGVQD (reference sequence). V was trimmed by 2 bases and J by 7 bases, leaving 15 bases between them. CDR3 region: CASSERLAGSNEQFF. Written as DNA, the CDR3 is TGCGCCAGCAGTGAGAGGCTAGCTGGGTCGAATGAGCAGTTCTTC.

In DNA, the CDR3 is TGTGCCAGCAGCCGGGACAGGTACTCCTACGAGCAGTACTTC. Amino acids: CASSRDRYSYEQYF. The chain recombines TRBV7-2 with TRBJ2-7, with TRBD1 identical over 8 bases. Germline lookup yields CDR1 SGHTA and CDR2 FQGNSA. With V trimmed by 5 bases and J by 0 bases, 3 bases remained unmatched. CDR3 length: 14 amino acids.